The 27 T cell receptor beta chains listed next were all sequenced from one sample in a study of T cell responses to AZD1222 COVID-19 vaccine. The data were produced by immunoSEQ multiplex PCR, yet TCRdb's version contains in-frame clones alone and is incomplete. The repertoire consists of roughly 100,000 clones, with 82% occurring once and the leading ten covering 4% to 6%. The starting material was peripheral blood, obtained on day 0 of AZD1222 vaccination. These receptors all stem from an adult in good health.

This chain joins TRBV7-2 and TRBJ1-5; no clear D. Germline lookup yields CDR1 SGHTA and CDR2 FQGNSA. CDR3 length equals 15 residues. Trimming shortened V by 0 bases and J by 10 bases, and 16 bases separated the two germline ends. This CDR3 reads CASSLAVSSISPQHF. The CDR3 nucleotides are TGTGCCAGCAGCTTAGCGGTCAGCAGTATCAGCCCCCAGCATTTT.

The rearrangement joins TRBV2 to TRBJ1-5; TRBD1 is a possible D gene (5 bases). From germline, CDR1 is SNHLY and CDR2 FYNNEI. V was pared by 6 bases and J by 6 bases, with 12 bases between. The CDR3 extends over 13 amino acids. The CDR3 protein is CASRGGGSQPQHF. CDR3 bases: TGTGCCAGCAGGGGGGGAGGGAGTCAGCCCCAGCATTTT.

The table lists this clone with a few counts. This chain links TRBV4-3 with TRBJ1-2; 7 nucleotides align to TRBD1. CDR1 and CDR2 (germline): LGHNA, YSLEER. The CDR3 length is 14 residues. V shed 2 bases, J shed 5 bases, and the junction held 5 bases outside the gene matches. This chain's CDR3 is CASSQSQGRYGYTF. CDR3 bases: TGCGCCAGCAGCCAATCACAGGGGAGGTATGGCTACACCTTC.

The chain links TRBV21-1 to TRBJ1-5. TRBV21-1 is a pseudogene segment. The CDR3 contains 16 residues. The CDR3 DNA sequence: TGTGCCAGCAGCTTGGCGGGGCCATATAGCAATCAGCCCCAGCATTTT. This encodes CASSLAGPYSNQPQHF.

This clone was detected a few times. For the CDR3, the DNA is TGTGCCAGCAGCTTTGCAGGGGTCCGTGACACAGATACGCAGTATTTT. This sequence encodes CASSFAGVRDTDTQYF. The V call is TRBV5-5, the J call TRBJ2-3, with a weak D call TRBD1 (6 bases). CDR1 and CDR2 (germline): SGHKS, YYEKEE (reference sequence). Trimming took off 2 bases at V and 2 bases at J, with 15 bases between the two ends. The CDR3 runs to 16 residues. Full variable domain (rest looked up from reference TRBV5-5 and TRBJ2-3): DAGVTQSPTHLIKTRGQQVTLRCSPISGHKSVSWYQQVLGQGPQFIFQYYEKEERGRGNFPDRFSARQFPNYSSELNVNALLLGDSALYLCASSFAGVRDTDTQYFGPGTRLTVL.

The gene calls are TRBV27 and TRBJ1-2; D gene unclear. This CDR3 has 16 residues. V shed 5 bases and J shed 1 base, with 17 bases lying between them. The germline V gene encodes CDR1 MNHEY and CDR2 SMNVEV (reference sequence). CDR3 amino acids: CASSPLSRQSNYGYTF. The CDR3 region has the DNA TGTGCCAGCAGTCCCCTGTCTCGGCAGAGTAACTATGGCTACACCTTC.

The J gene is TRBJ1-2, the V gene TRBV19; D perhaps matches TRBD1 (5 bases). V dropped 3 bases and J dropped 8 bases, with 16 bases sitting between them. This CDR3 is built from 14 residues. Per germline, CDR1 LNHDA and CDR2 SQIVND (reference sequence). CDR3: CASSINPKKGGYTF. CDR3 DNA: TGTGCCAGTAGTATCAACCCCAAAAAGGGGGGCTACACCTTC.

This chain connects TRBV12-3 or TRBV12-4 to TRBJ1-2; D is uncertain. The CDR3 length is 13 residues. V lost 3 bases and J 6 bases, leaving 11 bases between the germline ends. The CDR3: CASSFEGRHGYTF. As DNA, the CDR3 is TGTGCCAGCAGTTTCGAGGGAAGACATGGCTACACCTTC.

CDR3 loop: CASSPLGQGGGTEAFF. Written as DNA, the CDR3 is TGCGCCAGCAGCCCATTAGGACAGGGTGGGGGCACTGAAGCTTTCTTT. This chain connects TRBV5-1 to TRBJ1-1, with 8 nucleotides matching TRBD1. From germline, CDR1 is SGHRS and CDR2 YFSETQ. CDR3 length: 16 residues. V gave up 4 bases and J gave up 4 bases; unmatched junction bases: 12. Together with reference TRBV5-1 and TRBJ1-1, the CDR3 gives the full variable domain: KAGVTQTPRYLIKTRGQQVTLSCSPISGHRSVSWYQQTPGQGLQFLFEYFSETQRNKGNFPGRFSGRQFSNSRSEMNVSTLELGDSALYLCASSPLGQGGGTEAFFGQGTRLTVV.

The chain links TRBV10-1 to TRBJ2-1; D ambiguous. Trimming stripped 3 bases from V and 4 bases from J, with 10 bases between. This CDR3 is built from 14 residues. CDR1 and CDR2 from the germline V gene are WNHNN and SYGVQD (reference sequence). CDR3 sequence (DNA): TGCGCCAGCAGTGAAGCCCGGTATTACAATGAGCAGTTCTTC. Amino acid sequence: CASSEARYYNEQFF.

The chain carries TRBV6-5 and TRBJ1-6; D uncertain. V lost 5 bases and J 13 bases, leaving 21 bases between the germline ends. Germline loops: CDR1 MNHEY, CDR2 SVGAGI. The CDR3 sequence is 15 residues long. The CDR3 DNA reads TGTGCCAGCAGTACGTTAAGACGGGCCGGAGAGCCCCTCCACTTT. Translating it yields CASSTLRRAGEPLHF.

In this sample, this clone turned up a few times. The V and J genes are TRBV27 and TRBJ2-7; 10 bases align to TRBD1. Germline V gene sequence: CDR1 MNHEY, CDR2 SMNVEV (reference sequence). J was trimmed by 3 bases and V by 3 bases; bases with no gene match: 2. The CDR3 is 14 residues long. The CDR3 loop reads CASSLTGGVYEQYF. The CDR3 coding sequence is TGTGCCAGCAGTTTGACAGGGGGCGTCTACGAGCAGTACTTC.

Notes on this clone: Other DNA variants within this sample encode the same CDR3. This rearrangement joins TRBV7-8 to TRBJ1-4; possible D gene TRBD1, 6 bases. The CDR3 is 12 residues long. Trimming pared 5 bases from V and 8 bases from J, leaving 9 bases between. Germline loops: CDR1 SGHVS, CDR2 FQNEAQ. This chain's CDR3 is CASSPQGEKLFF. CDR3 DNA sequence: TGTGCCAGCAGCCCTCAGGGGGAAAAACTGTTTTTT.

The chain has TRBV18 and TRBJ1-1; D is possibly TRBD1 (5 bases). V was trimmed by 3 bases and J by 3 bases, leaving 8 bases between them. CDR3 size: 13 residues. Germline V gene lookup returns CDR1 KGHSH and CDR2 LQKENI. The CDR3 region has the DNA TGTGCCAGCTCACCGGGGGGGGACACTGAAGCTTTCTTT. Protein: CASSPGGDTEAFF.

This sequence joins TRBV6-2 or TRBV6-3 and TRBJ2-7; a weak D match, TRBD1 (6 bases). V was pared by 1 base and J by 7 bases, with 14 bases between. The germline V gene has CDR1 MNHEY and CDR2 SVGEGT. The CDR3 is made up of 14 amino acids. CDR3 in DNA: TGTGCCAGCAGTTACTGGGGGCCCCCTGGGGAGCAGTACTTC. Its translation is CASSYWGPPGEQYF.

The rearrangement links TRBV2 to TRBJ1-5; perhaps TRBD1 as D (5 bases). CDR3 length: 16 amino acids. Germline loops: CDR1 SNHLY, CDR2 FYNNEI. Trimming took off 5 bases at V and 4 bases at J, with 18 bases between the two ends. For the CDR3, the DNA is TGTGCCAGCAGTAACCGACCGGGACTCTTTAATCAGCCCCAGCATTTT. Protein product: CASSNRPGLFNQPQHF.

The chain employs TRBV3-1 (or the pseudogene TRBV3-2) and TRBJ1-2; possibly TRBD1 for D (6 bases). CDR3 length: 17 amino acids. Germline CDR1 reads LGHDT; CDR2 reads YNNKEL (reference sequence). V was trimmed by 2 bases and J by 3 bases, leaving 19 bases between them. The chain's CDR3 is CASSQITGLRSDYGYTF. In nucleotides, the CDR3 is TGTGCCAGCAGCCAAATAACAGGGCTCCGCAGTGACTATGGCTACACCTTC.

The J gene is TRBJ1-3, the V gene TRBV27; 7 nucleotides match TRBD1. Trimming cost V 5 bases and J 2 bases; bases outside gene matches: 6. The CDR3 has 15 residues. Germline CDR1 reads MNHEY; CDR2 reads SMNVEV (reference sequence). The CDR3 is CASSVTGATGNTIYF. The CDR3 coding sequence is TGTGCCAGCAGTGTAACAGGGGCAACTGGAAACACCATATATTTT.

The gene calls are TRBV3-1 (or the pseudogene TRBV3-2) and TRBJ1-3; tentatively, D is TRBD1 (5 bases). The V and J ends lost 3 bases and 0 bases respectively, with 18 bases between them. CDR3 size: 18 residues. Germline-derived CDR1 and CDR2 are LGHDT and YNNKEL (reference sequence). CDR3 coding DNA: TGTGCCAGCAGCCAGGGGCTCCCTTTTTTCCTCTCTGGAAACACCATATATTTT. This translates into CASSQGLPFFLSGNTIYF.

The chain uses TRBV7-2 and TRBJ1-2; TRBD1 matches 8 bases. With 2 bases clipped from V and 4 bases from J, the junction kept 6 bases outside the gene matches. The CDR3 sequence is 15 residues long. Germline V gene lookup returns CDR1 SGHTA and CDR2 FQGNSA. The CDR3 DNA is TGTGCCAGCAGCTTACGGACAGGGCCCAGCTATGGCTACACCTTC. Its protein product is CASSLRTGPSYGYTF.

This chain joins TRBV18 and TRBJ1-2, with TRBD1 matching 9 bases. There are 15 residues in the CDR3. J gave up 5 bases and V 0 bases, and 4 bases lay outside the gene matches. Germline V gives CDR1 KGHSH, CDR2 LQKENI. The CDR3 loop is CASSPPGQGGYGYTF. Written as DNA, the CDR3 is TGTGCCAGCTCACCACCGGGACAGGGAGGGTATGGCTACACCTTC.

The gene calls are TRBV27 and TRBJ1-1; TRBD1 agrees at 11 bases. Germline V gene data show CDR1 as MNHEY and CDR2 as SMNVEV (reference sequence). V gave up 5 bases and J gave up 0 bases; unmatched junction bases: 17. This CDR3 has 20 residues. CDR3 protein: CASSLGQGARFDAMNTEAFF. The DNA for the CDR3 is TGTGCCAGCAGTCTAGGACAGGGGGCGCGATTTGATGCCATGAACACTGAAGCTTTCTTT.

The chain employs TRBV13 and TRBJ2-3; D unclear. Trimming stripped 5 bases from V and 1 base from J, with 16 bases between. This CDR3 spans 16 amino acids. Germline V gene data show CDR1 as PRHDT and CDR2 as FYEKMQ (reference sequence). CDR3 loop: CASSPRALTRTDTQYF. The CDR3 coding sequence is TGTGCCAGCAGCCCCCGAGCACTAACCCGCACAGATACGCAGTATTTT.

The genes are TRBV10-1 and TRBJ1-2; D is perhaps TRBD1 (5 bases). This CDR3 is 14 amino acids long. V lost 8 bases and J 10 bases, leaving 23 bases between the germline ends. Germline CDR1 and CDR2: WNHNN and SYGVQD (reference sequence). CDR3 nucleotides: TGCGCCAGCGGGACTTCGGGCAAAGGAGGGGCCTACACCTTC. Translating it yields CASGTSGKGGAYTF.

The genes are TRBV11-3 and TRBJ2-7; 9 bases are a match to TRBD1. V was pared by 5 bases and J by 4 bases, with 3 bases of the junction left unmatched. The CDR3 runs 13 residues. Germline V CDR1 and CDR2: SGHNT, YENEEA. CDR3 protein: CASSEGTGYEQYF. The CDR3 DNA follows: TGTGCCAGCAGCGAAGGGACAGGGTACGAGCAGTACTTC.

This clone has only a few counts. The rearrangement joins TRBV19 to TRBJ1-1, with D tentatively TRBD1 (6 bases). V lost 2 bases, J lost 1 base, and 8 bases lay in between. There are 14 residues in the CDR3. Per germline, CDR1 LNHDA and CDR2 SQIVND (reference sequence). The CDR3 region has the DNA TGTGCCAGTAGTATATCGACAGGGAACACTGAAGCTTTCTTT. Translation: CASSISTGNTEAFF. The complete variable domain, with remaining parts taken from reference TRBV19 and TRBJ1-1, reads DGGITQSPKYLFRKEGQNVTLSCEQNLNHDAMYWYRQDPGQGLRLIYYSQIVNDFQKGDIAEGYSVSREKKESFPLTVTSAQKNPTAFYLCASSISTGNTEAFFGQGTRLTVV.

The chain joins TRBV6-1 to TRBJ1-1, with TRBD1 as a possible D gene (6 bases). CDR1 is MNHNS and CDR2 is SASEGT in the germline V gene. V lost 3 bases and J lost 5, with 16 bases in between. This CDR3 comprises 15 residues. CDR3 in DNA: TGTGCCAGCAGTGATAATTTCGGGGGGCGGACTGAAGCTTTCTTT. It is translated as CASSDNFGGRTEAFF.